This TCR beta chain was identified in a study of CD8 T cells in Susac syndrome. The control group consisted of healthy donors matched for age and sex. TEMRA cells were enriched by FACS, while CD8+ and CD4+ T cells were obtained through a negative isolation that was performed magnetically. Germline values: CDR1 SEHNR, CDR2 FQNEAQ (reference sequence). The CDR3 consists of 18 residues. J gave up 2 bases and V 5 bases, and 5 bases lay outside the gene matches. Random hexamers served to reverse transcribe about 0.45 to 1 ug RNA. TCRdb re-derived calls from the immunoSEQ multiplex PCR reads in MiXCR, one entry per CDR3 protein. The data hold approximately 150,000 distinct CDR3 sequences, with roughly 95% observed a single time.

This sequence originates from a human donor in good health. Sample: CD4+ T cells from PBMCs. The chain uses TRBV7-9 and TRBJ2-6; TRBD2 matches at 14 bases. CDR3 amino acids: CASSPGTSGSAGANVLTF. In DNA form, the CDR3 reads TGTGCCAGCAGCCCTGGGACTAGCGGGAGCGCTGGGGCCAACGTCCTGACTTTC.